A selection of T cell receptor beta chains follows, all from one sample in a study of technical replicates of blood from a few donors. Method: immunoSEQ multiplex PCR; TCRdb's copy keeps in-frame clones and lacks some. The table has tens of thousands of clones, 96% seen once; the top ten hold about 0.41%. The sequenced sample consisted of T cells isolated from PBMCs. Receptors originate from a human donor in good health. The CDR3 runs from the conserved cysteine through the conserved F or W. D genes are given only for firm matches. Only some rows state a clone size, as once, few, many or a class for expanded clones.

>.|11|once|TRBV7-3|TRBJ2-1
TGTGCCAGCTCCCAGGGGAATGAGCAGTTCTTC
CASSQGNEQFF
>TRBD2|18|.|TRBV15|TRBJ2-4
TGTGCCACCAGCATGGGACTAGCGGAGCCCCTAACCAAAAACATTCAGTACTTC
CATSMGLAEPLTKNIQYF
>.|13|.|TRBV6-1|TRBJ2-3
TGTGCCAGCAGTGATGGCTTCACAGATACGCAGTATTTT
CASSDGFTDTQYF
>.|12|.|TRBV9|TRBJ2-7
TGTGCCAGCAGCGGAGAGGACTACGAGCAGTACTTC
CASSGEDYEQYF
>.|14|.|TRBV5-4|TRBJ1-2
TGTGCCAGCAGCATAACCGGGTCCTCCTATGGCTACACCTTC
CASSITGSSYGYTF
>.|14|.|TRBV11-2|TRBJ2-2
TGTGCCAGCAGCTTATTCGGGGGCACCGGGGAGCTGTTTTTT
CASSLFGGTGELFF
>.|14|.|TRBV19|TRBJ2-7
TGTGCCAGTAGTAAGACGCAGGTCGCAGGCGAGCAGTACTTC
CASSKTQVAGEQYF
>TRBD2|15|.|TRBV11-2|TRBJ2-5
TGTGCCAGCAGCCCCGGGACTAGCGGGAAGGAGACCCAGTACTTC
CASSPGTSGKETQYF
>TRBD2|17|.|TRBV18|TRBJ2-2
TGTGCCAGCTCACTTGGTCCGGGACTAGGAAACACCGGGGAGCTGTTTTTT
CASSLGPGLGNTGELFF
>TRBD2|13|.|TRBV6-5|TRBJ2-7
TGTGCCAGCAGTCTAGCGGGTGGCTACGAGCAGTACTTC
CASSLAGGYEQYF
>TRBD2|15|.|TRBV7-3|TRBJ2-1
TGTGCCAGCAGCCCTGATGGGACTACCTACAATGAGCAGTTCTTC
CASSPDGTTYNEQFF
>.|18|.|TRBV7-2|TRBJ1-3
TGTGCCAGCAGCTTAGTCTTAGGACTTGTAAACTCTGGAAACACCATATATTTT
CASSLVLGLVNSGNTIYF
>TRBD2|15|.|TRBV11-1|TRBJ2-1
TGTGCCAGCAGCTTTGTAAGGACGGGGGGCAATGAGCAGTTCTTC
CASSFVRTGGNEQFF
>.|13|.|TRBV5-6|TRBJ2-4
TGTGCCAGCAGCTTGGCCGGGATTATCATTCAGTACTTC
CASSLAGIIIQYF
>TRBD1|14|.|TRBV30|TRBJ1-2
TGTGCCTGGAGTCATGGACAGGGGAACTATGGCTACACCTTC
CAWSHGQGNYGYTF
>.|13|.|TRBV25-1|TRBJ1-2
TGTGCCAGCAGTGACGGGGGACTTTATGGCTACACCTTC
CASSDGGLYGYTF
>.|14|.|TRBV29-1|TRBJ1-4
TGCAGCGTTTCACAGGGAGCAACTAATGAAAAACTGTTTTTT
CSVSQGATNEKLFF
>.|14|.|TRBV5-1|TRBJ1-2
TGCGCCAGCAGCCTAGGACAGAACTTGTATGGCTACACCTTC
CASSLGQNLYGYTF
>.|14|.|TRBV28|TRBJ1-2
TGTGCCAGCAGTAAACCGGGACTTTCCTATGGCTACACCTTC
CASSKPGLSYGYTF
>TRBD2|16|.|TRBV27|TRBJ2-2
TGTGCCAGCAGTACCCCCGGGACTAGCGTCCCCGGGGAGCTGTTTTTT
CASSTPGTSVPGELFF
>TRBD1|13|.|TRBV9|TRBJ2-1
TGTGCCAGCAGCGTTGGACAGGATGATGAGCAGTTCTTC
CASSVGQDDEQFF
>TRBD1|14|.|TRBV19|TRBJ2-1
TGTGCCAGTAGTGTCGATTCGGAGACAGGGTTCTTATTCTTC
CASSVDSETGFLFF
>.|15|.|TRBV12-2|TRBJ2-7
TGTGCAAGTCGCTTAGCGAGGACTGTCTCCTACGAGCAGTACTTC
CASRLARTVSYEQYF
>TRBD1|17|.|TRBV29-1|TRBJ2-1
TGCAGCGTTGTCCAGGACCGACAGGGGGCGAGCTACAATGAGCAGTTCTTC
CSVVQDRQGASYNEQFF
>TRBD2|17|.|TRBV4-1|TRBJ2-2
TGCGCCAGCAGCCAAGATAAGGGACTAGCGAGCACCGGGGAGCTGTTTTTT
CASSQDKGLASTGELFF
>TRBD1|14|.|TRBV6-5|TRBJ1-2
TGTGCCAGCAGTTATGACAGGGAAGACTATGGCTACACCTTC
CASSYDREDYGYTF
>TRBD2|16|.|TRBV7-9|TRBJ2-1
TGTGCCAGCAGCTTTCAGGTCTCTAGCGGGGACAATGAGCAGTTCTTC
CASSFQVSSGDNEQFF
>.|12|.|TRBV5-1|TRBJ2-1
TGCGCCAGTAAGACTAGGTGGAATGAGCAGTTCTTC
CASKTRWNEQFF
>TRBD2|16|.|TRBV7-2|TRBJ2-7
TGTGCCAGCAGCCGCGCCCTAGCGGGAGATAGTTACGAGCAGTACTTC
CASSRALAGDSYEQYF
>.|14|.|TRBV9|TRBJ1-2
TGTGCCAGCAGCGTAACAGGGAATGCGGAGGGCTACACCTTC
CASSVTGNAEGYTF
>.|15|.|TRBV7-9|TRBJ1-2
TGTGCCAGCAGCTGGGACGGGACACCCCTCTATGGCTACACCTTC
CASSWDGTPLYGYTF
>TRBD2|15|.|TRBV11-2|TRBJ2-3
TGTGCCAGCAGTCCAGGACTAGCGGGCACAGATACGCAGTATTTT
CASSPGLAGTDTQYF
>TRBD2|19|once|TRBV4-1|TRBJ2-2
TGCGCCAGCAGCCAGCCCCCCGGCGTAGCGGGATATATCCCCGGGGAGCTGTTTTTT
CASSQPPGVAGYIPGELFF
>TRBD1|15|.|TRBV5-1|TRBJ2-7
TGCGCCAGCAGCGGACCGGGACAGGGAGGCTACGAGCAGTACTTC
CASSGPGQGGYEQYF
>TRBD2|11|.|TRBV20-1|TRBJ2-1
TGCAGTGCCTACGGGGGGGATGAGCAGTTCTTC
CSAYGGDEQFF
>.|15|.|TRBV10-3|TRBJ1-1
TGTGCCATCAGTGAGATCAAAGGGGGGAACACTGAAGCTTTCTTT
CAISEIKGGNTEAFF
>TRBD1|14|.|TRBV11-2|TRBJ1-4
TGTGCCAGCAGCGACAGGGGATTTAATGAAAAACTGTTTTTT
CASSDRGFNEKLFF
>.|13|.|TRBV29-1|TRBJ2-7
TGCAGCGTTGGTGGCCTAGCCGGAGACGAGCAGTACTTC
CSVGGLAGDEQYF
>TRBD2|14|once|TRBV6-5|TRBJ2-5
TGTGCCAGCAGTCGAGGGACTAGCAAAGAGACCCAGTACTTC
CASSRGTSKETQYF
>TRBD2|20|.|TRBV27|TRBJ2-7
TGTGCCAGCAGTTTATCGGGTGGACTAGCGGGAGTGTCTAGCTCCTACGAGCAGTACTTC
CASSLSGGLAGVSSSYEQYF
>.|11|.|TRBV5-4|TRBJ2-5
TGTGCCAGCAGCTTGGCTGGACTATCGTACTTC
CASSLAGLSYF
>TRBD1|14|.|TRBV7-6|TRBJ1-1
TGTGCCAGCACCCTAGGGACAGAGAACACTGAAGCTTTCTTT
CASTLGTENTEAFF
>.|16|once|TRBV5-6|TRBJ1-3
TGTGCCAGCAGCTTAGTAAGGGGCCTACCTGGAAACACCATATATTTT
CASSLVRGLPGNTIYF
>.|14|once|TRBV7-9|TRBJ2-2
TGTGCCAGCAGCTTATCAGGGTTCACCGGGGAGCTGTTTTTT
CASSLSGFTGELFF
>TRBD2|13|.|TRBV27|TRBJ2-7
TGTGCCAGCAGTGCGGGACTAGGCTACGAGCAGTACTTC
CASSAGLGYEQYF
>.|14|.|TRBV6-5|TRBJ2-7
TGTGCCAGCAGTTACTCCCCGGGTTCCTACGAGCAGTACTTC
CASSYSPGSYEQYF
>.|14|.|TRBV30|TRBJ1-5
TGTGCCTGGAGTAGAGAAGTGGGCGACCAGCCCCAGCATTTT
CAWSREVGDQPQHF